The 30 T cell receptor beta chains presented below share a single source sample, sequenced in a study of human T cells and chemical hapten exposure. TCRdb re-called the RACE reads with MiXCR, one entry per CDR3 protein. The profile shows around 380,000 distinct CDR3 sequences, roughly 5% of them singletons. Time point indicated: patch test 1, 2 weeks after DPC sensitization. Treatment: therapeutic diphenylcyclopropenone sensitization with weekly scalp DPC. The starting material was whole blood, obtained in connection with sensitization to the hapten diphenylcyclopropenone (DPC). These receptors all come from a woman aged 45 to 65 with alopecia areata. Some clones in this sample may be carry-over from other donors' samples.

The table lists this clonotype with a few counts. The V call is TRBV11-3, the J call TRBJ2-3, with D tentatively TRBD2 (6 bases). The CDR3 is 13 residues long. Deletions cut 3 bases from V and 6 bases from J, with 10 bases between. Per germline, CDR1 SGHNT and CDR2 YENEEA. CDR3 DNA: TGTGCCAGCAGCTTGCGACTAGTTGATACGCAGTATTTT. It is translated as CASSLRLVDTQYF. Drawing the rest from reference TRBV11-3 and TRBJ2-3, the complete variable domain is EAGVVQSPRYKIIEKKQPVAFWCNPISGHNTLYWYLQNLGQGPELLIRYENEEAVDDSQLPKDRFSAERLKGVDSTLKIQPAELGDSAVYLCASSLRLVDTQYFGPGTRLTVL.

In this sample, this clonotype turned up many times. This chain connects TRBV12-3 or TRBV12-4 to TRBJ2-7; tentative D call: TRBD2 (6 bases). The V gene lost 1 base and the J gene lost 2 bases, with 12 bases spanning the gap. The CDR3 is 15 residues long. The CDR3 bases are TGTGCCAGCAGTTTAGGGACTACCAGAACCTACGAGCAGTACTTC. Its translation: CASSLGTTRTYEQYF.

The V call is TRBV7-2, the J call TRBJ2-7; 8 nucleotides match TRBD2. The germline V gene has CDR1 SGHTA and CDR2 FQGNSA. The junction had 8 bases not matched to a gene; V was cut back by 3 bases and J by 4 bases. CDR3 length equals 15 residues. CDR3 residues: CASSLGASGLYEQYF. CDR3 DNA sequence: TGTGCCAGCAGCTTGGGGGCTAGCGGGTTGTACGAGCAGTACTTC.

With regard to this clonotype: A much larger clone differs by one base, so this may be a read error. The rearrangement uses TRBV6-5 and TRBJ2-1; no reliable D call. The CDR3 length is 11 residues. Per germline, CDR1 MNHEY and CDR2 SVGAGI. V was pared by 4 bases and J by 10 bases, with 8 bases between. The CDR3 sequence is CASSLGREQFF. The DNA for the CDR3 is TGTGCCAGCAGTTTGGGCCGCGAGCAGTTCTTC.

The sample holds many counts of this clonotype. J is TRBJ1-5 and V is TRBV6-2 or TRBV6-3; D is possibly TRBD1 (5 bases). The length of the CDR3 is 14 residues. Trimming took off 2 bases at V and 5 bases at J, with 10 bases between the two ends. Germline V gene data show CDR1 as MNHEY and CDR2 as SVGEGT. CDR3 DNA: TGTGCCAGCAGTTACAGGGGATCGTATCAGCCCCAGCATTTT. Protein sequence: CASSYRGSYQPQHF.

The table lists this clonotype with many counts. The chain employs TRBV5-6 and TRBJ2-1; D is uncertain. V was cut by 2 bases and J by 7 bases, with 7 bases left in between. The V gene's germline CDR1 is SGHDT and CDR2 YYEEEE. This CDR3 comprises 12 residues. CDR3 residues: CASSLVTNEQFF. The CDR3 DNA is TGTGCCAGCAGCTTAGTAACAAATGAGCAGTTCTTC.

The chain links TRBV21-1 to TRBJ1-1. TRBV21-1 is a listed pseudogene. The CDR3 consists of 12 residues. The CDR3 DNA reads TGTGCCAGCAGCCTCGGACTTCTTGAAGCTTTCTTT. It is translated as CASSLGLLEAFF.

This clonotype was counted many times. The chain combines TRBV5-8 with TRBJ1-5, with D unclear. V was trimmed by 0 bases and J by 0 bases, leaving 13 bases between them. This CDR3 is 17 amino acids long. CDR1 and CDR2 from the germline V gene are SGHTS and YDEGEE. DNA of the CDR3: TGTGCCAGCAGCTTGGCCGGGCTAGATTATAGCAATCAGCCCCAGCATTTT. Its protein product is CASSLAGLDYSNQPQHF.

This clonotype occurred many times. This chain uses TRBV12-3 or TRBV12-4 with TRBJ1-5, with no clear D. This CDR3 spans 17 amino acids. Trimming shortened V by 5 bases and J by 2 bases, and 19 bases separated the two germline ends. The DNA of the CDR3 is TGTGCCAGCAGTCCGAAGGGTCTTGCAGACGGCAATCAGCCCCAGCATTTT. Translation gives CASSPKGLADGNQPQHF.

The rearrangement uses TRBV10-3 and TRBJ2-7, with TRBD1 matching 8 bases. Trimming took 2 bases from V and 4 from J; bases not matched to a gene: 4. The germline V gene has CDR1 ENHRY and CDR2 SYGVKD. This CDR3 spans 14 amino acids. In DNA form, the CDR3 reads TGTGCCATCAGTGAGCAGGGGGCGGGATACGAGCAGTACTTC. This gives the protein CAISEQGAGYEQYF.

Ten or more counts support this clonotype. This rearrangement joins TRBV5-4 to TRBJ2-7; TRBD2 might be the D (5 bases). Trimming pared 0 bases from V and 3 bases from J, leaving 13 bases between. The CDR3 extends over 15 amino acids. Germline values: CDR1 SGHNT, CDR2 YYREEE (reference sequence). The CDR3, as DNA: TGTGCCAGCAGCTTGGGTAGCGACCCAAGCTACGAGCAGTACTTC. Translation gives CASSLGSDPSYEQYF.

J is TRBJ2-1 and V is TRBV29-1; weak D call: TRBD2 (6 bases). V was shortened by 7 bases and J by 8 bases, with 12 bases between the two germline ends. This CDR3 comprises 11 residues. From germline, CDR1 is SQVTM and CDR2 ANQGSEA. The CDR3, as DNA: TGCAGCGGGGTTATAGCGGATGAGCAGTTCTTC. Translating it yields CSGVIADEQFF.

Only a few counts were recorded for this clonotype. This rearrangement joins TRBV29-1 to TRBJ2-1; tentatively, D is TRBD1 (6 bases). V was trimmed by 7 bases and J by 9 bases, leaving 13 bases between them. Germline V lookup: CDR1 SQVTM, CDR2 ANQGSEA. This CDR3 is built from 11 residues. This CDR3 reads CSAPGAGEQFF. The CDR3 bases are TGCAGCGCACCAGGGGCCGGTGAGCAGTTCTTC.

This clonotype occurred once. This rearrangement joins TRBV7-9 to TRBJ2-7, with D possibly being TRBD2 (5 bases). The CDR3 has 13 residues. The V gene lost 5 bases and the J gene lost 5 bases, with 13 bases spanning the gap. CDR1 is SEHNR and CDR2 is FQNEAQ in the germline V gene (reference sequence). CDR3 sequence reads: CASSLVGVDEQYF. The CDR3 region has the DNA TGTGCCAGCAGCCTAGTCGGGGTCGACGAGCAGTACTTC.

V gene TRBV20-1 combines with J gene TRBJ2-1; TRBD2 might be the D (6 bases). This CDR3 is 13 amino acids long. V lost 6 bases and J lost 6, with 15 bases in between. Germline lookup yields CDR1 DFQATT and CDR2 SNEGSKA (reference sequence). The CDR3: CSAPQGLPNEQFF. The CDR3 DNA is TGCAGTGCCCCTCAAGGACTACCCAATGAGCAGTTCTTC.

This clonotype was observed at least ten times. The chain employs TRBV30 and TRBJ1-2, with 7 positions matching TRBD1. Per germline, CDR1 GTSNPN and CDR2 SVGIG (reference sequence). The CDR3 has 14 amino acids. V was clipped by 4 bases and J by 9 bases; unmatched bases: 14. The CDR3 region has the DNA TGTGCCTGGAAAAAGGGACAGACTCAATTGTGCTACACCTTC. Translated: CAWKKGQTQLCYTF.

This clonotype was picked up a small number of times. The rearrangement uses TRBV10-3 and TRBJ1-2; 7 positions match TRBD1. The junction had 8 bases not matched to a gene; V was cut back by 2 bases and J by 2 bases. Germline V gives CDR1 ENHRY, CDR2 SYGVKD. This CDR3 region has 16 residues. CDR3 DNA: TGTGCCATCAGTGAGACCTTGACAGGGCCCAACTATGGCTACACCTTC. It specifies CAISETLTGPNYGYTF.

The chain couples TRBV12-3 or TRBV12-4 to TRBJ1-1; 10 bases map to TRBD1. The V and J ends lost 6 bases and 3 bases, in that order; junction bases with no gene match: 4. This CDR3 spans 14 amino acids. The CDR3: CASRGQGWDTEAFF. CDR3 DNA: TGTGCCAGCAGGGGACAGGGGTGGGACACTGAAGCTTTCTTT.

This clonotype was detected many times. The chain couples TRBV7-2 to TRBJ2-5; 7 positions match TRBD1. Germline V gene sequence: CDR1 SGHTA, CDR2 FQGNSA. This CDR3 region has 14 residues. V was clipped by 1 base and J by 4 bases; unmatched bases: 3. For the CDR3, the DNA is TGTGCCAGCAGCTTAGGGAGGACAGGAGAGACCCAGTACTTC. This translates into CASSLGRTGETQYF.

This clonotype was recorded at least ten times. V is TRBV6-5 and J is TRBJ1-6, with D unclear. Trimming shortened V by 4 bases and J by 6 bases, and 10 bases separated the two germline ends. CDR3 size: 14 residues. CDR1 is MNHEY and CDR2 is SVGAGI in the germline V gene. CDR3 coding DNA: TGTGCCAGCAGTTGGGAGCCCCGTAATTCACCCCTCCACTTT. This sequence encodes CASSWEPRNSPLHF.

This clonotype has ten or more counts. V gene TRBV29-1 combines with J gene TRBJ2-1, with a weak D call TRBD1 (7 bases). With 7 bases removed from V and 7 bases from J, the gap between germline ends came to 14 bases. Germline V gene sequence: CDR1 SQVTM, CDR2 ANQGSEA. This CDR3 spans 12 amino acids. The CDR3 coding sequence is TGCAGCGCTACGACAGGGAGGAATGAGCAGTTCTTC. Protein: CSATTGRNEQFF.

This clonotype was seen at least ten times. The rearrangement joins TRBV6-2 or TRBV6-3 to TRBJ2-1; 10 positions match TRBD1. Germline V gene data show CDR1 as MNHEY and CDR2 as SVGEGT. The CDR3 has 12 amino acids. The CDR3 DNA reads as TGTCCCGGGACAGGGGAGTATGGTGAGCAGTTCTTC. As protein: CPGTGEYGEQFF.

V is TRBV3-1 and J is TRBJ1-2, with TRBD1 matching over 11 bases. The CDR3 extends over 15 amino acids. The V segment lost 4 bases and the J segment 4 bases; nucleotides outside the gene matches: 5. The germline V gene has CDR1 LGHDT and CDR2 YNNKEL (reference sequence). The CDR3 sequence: CASSLSDRGLYGYTF. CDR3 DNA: TGTGCCAGCAGCCTCTCGGACAGGGGGCTCTATGGCTACACCTTC.

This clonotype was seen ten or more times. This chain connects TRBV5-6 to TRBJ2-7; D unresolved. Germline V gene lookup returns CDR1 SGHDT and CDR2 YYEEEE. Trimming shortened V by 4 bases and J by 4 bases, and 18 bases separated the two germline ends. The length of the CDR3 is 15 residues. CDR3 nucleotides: TGTGCCAGCAGCGGGAATCAAATCCGAGGTTACGAGCAGTACTTC. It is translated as CASSGNQIRGYEQYF. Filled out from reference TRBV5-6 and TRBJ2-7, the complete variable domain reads DAGVTQSPTHLIKTRGQQVTLRCSPKSGHDTVSWYQQALGQGPQFIFQYYEEEERQRGNFPDRFSGHQFPNYSSELNVNALLLGDSALYLCASSGNQIRGYEQYFGPGTRLTVT.

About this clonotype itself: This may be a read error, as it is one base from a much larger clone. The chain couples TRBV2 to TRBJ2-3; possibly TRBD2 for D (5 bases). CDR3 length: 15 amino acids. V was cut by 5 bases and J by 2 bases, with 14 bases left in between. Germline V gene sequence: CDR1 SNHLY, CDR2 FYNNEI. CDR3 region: CASSPSGKITDTQYF. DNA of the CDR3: TGTGCCAGCAGTCCCTCGGGAAAGATCACAGATACGCAGTATTTT.

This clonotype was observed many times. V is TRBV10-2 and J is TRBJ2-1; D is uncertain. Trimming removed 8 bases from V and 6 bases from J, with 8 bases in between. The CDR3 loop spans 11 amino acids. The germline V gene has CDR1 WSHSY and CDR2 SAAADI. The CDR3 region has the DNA TGCGCCAGCGGTCACACCAATGAGCAGTTCTTC. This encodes CASGHTNEQFF.

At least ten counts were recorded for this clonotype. The CDR3 DNA reads as TGTGCCAGCAGTTACATACTAGCCGGGACAGATACGCAGTATTTT. It specifies CASSYILAGTDTQYF. V is TRBV6-5 and J is TRBJ2-3; tentative D call: TRBD2 (6 bases). CDR3 length equals 15 residues. Per the germline V gene, CDR1 is MNHEY and CDR2 is SVGAGI. V dropped 2 bases and J dropped 3 bases, with 12 bases sitting between them.

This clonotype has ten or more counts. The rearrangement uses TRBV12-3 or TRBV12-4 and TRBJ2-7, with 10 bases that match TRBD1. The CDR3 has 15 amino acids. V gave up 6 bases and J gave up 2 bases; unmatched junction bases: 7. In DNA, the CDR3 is TGTGCCAGCAGGCTGGGGACAGGGGACCCCTACGAGCAGTACTTC. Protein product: CASRLGTGDPYEQYF.

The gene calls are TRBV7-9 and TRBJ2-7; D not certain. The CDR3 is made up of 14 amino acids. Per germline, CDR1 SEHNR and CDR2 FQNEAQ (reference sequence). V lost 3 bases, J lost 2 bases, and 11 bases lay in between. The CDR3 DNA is TGTGCCAGCAGCTTTGTAACGAGCCCCTACGAGCAGTACTTC. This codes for CASSFVTSPYEQYF.

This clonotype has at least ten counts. The CDR3 region is CSVTILNEQFF. The CDR3 nucleotides read TGCAGCGTTACAATTCTCAATGAGCAGTTCTTC. The chain links TRBV29-1 to TRBJ2-1; D is unclear. The V and J ends lost 5 bases and 6 bases respectively, with 8 bases between them. The germline V gene has CDR1 SQVTM and CDR2 ANQGSEA. The CDR3 loop spans 11 amino acids.